The clone carrying this TCR beta chain was seen repeatedly, ten times or more. The data were obtained in a study of T cells in Graves' hyperthyroidism and ophthalmopathy. CDR1 is SGHDT and CDR2 is YYEEEE in the germline V gene. The CDR3 is 13 amino acids. Trimming cost V 0 bases and J 11 bases, with 12 bases left between them. The source material, RNA transcripts, was used to amplify TCR beta CDR3 regions. HTBI primers were the set used in a first-round RT-PCR of the TCR CDR3. One entry per CDR3 protein, called by TCRdb with MiXCR from the multiplex PCR reads. The data contain 550,000 to 700,000 distinct CDR3 sequences, more than 45% of them singletons.

The source of this sequence is an adult woman with Graves' disease, either hyperthyroidism or ophthalmopathy (not recorded which). The chain joins TRBV5-6 to TRBJ1-5; tentative D call: TRBD1 (5 bases). Sequenced: peripheral blood or thyroid tissue (not recorded which). The CDR3 loop reads CASSLGGATAQHF. The CDR3 DNA sequence: TGTGCCAGCAGCTTGGGAGGGGCAACGGCCCAGCATTTT.